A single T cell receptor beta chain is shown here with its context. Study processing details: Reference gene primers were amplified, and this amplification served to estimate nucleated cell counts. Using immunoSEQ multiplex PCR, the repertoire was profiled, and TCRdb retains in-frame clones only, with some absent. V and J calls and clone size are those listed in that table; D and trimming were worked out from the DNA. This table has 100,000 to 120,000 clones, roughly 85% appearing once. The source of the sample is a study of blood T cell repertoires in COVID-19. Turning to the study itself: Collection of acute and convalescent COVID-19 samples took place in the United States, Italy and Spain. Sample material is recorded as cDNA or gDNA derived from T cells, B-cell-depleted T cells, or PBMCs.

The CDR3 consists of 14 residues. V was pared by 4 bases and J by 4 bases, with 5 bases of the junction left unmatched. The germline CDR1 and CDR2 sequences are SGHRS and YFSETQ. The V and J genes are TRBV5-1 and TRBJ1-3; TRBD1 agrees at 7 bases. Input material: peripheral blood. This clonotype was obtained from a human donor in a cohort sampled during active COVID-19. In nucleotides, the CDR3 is TGCGCCAGCAGCCCGGGACAGCCAGGAAACACCATATATTTT. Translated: CASSPGQPGNTIYF. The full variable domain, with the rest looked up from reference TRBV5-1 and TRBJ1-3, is KAGVTQTPRYLIKTRGQQVTLSCSPISGHRSVSWYQQTPGQGLQFLFEYFSETQRNKGNFPGRFSGRQFSNSRSEMNVSTLELGDSALYLCASSPGQPGNTIYFGEGSWLTVV.